This entry describes one TCR beta chain. This sample was taken from a study of blood T cell repertoires in COVID-19. In the study overall: In each case, the material was cDNA or gDNA derived from T cells, B-cell-depleted T cells, or PBMCs.

The V end was cut by 5 bases, the J end by 9 bases, with 17 bases between. Germline V gives CDR1 SEHNR, CDR2 FQNEAQ (reference sequence). The CDR3 contains 14 residues. In the original processing: Reference gene primers were amplified, and this amplification served to estimate nucleated cell counts. Clones were read by immunoSEQ multiplex PCR, and TCRdb kept only the in-frame ones, dropping some. The V and J calls and clone size are taken from that table; D and trimming were inferred from the DNA. The table includes roughly 160,000 clones, 88% detected once. This chain joins TRBV7-9 and TRBJ1-5; D is perhaps TRBD1 (5 bases). The sequencing sample was made of peripheral blood. The clonotype was recovered from a man aged 55 to 70 with acute or convalescent COVID-19. The CDR3 DNA sequence: TGTGCCAGCAGCGATCAGGGTTCGTGGGGGCCCCAGCATTTT. The encoded protein is CASSDQGSWGPQHF.